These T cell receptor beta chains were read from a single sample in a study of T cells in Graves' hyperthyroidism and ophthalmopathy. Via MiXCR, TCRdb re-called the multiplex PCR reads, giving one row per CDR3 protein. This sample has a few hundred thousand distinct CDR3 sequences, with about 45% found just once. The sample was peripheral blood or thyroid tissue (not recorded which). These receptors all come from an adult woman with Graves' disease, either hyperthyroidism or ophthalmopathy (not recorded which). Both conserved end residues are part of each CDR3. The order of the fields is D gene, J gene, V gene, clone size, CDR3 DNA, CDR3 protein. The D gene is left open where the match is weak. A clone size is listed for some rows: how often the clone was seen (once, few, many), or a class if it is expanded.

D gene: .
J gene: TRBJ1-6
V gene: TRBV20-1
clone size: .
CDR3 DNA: TGCAGTGCTAGCGAGGGATTTATGCAGCTTAATTCACCCCTCCACTTT
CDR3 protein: CSASEGFMQLNSPLHF

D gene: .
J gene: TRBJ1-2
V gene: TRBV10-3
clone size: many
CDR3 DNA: TGTGCCATCAGTGGTCACAGGAGCTATGGCTACACCTTC
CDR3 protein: CAISGHRSYGYTF

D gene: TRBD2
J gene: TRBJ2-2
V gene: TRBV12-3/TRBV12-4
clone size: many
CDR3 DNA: TGTGCCAGCAGACGGGAGGGAGGCGGGGAGCTGTTTTTT
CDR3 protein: CASRREGGGELFF

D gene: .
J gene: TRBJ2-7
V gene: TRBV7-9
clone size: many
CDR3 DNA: TGTGCCAGCAGCCAGCATGAAACCTCCTACGAGCAGTACTTC
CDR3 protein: CASSQHETSYEQYF

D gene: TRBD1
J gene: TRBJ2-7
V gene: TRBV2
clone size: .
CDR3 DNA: TGTGCCAGCAGCCCCGGGACAGGGAACGAGCAGTACTTC
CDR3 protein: CASSPGTGNEQYF

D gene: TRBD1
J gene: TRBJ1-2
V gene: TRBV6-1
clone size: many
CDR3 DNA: TGTGCCAGCAGTGACAGTGACAGGGGTGTTCGGTATGGCTACACCTTC
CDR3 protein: CASSDSDRGVRYGYTF

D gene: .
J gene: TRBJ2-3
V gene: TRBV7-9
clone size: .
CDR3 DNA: TGTGCCAGCAGCTTAGTCGCGAAAACAGATACGCAGTATTTT
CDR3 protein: CASSLVAKTDTQYF

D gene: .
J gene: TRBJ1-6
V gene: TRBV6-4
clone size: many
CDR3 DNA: TGTGCCAGCTTGAGAGGCAACTCACCCCTCCACTTT
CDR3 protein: CASLRGNSPLHF

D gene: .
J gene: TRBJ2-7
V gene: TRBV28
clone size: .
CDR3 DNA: TGTGCCAGCAATTTAGGGCAGTACGAGCAGTACTTC
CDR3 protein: CASNLGQYEQYF

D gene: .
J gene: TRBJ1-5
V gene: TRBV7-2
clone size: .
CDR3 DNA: TGTGCCAGCAGGCAATGGACTACCTCCGCCGGGCAGGAGCCCCAGCATTTT
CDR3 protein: CASRQWTTSAGQEPQHF

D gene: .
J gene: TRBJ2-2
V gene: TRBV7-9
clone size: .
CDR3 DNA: TGTGCCAGCAGCCCCTTCAACGAGGGGGGGTTCGGGGAGCTGTCTTTT
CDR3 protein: CASSPFNEGGFGELSF

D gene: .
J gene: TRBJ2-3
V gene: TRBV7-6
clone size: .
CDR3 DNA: TGTGCTAGCAGCTTAACGGACTCAGATACGCAGTATTTT
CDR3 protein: CASSLTDSDTQYF

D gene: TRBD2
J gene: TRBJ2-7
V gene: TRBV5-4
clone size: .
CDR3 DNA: TGTGCCAGCACCATCTCGGGAGGGCCATACGAGCAGTACTTC
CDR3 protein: CASTISGGPYEQYF

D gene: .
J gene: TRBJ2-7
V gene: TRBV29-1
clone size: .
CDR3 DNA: TGCAGCGTTGTGGCTTACGAGCAGTACTTC
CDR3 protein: CSVVAYEQYF

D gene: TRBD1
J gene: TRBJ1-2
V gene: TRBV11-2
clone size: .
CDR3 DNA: TGTGCCAGCAGCTTACACCGGGACAGGGGGCATGGCTACACCTTC
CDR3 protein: CASSLHRDRGHGYTF

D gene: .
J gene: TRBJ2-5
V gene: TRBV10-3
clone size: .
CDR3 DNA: TGTGCCATCAGTGGGGACCGGGCCAGAGAGACCCAGTACTTC
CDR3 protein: CAISGDRARETQYF

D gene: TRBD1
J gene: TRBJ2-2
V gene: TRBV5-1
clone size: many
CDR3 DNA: TGCGCCAGCAGCTATGGACAGGGTGACACCGGGGAGCTGTTTTTT
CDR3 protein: CASSYGQGDTGELFF

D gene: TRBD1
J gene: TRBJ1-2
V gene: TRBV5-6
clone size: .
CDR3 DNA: TGTGCCAGCAGCAAACCGGGACAGGGGGCAGGTGGCTACACCTTC
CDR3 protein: CASSKPGQGAGGYTF

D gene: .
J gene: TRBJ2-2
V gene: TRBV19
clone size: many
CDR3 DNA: TGTGCCAGTACCTCTCTGAGGCGGTTCGCGAACACCGGGGAGCTGTTTTTT
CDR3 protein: CASTSLRRFANTGELFF

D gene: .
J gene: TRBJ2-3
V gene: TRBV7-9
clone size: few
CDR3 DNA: TGTGCCAGCAGAGGGGAGGATACGCAGTATTTT
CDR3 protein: CASRGEDTQYF

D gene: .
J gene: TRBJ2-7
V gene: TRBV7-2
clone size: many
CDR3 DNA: TGTGCCAGCAGCCATTCCGGGACCTCCTACGAGCAGTACTTC
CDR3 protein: CASSHSGTSYEQYF

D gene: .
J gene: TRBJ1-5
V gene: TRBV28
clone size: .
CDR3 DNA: TGTGCTGTCTTGGGGGGCAATCAGCCCCAGCATTTT
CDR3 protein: CAVLGGNQPQHF

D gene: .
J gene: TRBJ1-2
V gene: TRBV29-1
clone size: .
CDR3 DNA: TGCAGCGTTGAAAGAGGAATGCGGGGCTACACCTTC
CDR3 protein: CSVERGMRGYTF

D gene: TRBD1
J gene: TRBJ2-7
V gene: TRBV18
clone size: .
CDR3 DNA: TGTGCCAGCTTTGCCGGTCGGGGACAGGGGTACTTC
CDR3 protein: CASFAGRGQGYF

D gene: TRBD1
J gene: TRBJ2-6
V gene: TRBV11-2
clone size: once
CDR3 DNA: TGTGCCAGCAGCGACTCGGACAGGAAATACTCTGGGGCCAACGTCCTGACTTTC
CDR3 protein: CASSDSDRKYSGANVLTF

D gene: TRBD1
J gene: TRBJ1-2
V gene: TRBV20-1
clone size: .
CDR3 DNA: TGCAGTACCCCCGGGGGGACAGCACTCGGCTACACCTTC
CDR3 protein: CSTPGGTALGYTF

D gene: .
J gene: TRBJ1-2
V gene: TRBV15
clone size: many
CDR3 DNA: TGTGCCACCAGCAGAGTTAGGCATCCCCCCTATGGCTACACCTTC
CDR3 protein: CATSRVRHPPYGYTF

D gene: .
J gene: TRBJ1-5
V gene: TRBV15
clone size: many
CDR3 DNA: TGTGCCACCAGCAGCCGGGACACGGGTCAGCCCCAGCATTTT
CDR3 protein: CATSSRDTGQPQHF